This is a list of T cell receptor beta chains from one sample in a study of lymphopenia after photon versus proton radiotherapy. TCRdb's copy holds only in-frame clones and misses some; the assay was immunoSEQ multiplex PCR. The data show 35,000 to 40,000 clones, with about 84% seen just once and roughly 3% held by the top ten. The material was peripheral blood, obtained from a patient treated with photon-based radiotherapy. All receptors come from a man aged 45-60 years with gastric cancer. CDR3s include the opening cysteine and the closing phenylalanine or tryptophan. A D gene is named only where the DNA matches it firmly. Only part of the rows carry a size: once, few, many, or a class if the clone is expanded.

d_call: NA
v_call: TRBV29-1
j_call: TRBJ1-2
clone_size: NA
cdr3_aa: CSVARGNYGYTF
cdr3_nt: TGCAGCGTTGCTCGCGGGAACTATGGCTACACCTTC

d_call: NA
v_call: TRBV27
j_call: TRBJ1-1
clone_size: NA
cdr3_aa: CASSLSGRTVNTEAFF
cdr3_nt: TGTGCCAGCAGTTTATCGGGGAGGACGGTGAACACTGAAGCTTTCTTT

d_call: NA
v_call: TRBV2
j_call: TRBJ1-4
clone_size: NA
cdr3_aa: CASIRMSNEKLFF
cdr3_nt: TGTGCCAGCATTCGGATGAGTAATGAAAAACTGTTTTTT

d_call: NA
v_call: TRBV9
j_call: TRBJ1-3
clone_size: NA
cdr3_aa: CASSVDSGSGNTIYF
cdr3_nt: TGTGCCAGCAGCGTAGATTCAGGATCTGGAAACACCATATATTTT

d_call: NA
v_call: TRBV6-5
j_call: TRBJ1-1
clone_size: once
cdr3_aa: CASSPREGDTEAFF
cdr3_nt: TGTGCCAGCAGTCCGCGGGAGGGGGACACTGAAGCTTTCTTT

d_call: TRBD2
v_call: TRBV11-3
j_call: TRBJ2-5
clone_size: NA
cdr3_aa: CASSVSGRGSGETQYF
cdr3_nt: TGTGCCAGCAGCGTGAGCGGGAGGGGGTCCGGAGAGACCCAGTACTTC

d_call: NA
v_call: TRBV25-1
j_call: TRBJ2-3
clone_size: NA
cdr3_aa: CASSESGPPSDTQYF
cdr3_nt: TGTGCCAGCAGTGAGTCCGGTCCACCTTCAGATACGCAGTATTTT

d_call: NA
v_call: TRBV11-2
j_call: TRBJ2-1
clone_size: few
cdr3_aa: CASSQEPEDEQFF
cdr3_nt: TGTGCCAGCAGCCAAGAGCCGGAGGATGAGCAGTTCTTC

d_call: NA
v_call: TRBV19
j_call: TRBJ2-6
clone_size: NA
cdr3_aa: CASTPTVSGANVLTF
cdr3_nt: TGTGCCAGTACCCCGACAGTTTCTGGGGCCAACGTCCTGACTTTC

d_call: NA
v_call: TRBV15
j_call: TRBJ2-7
clone_size: once
cdr3_aa: CATSYKYEQYF
cdr3_nt: TGTGCCACCAGCTACAAGTACGAGCAGTACTTC

d_call: TRBD1
v_call: TRBV7-8
j_call: TRBJ2-7
clone_size: NA
cdr3_aa: CASSFDRVPEQYF
cdr3_nt: TGTGCCAGCAGTTTTGACAGGGTCCCCGAGCAGTACTTC

d_call: TRBD1
v_call: TRBV29-1
j_call: TRBJ2-7
clone_size: NA
cdr3_aa: CSVVGQDSYEQYF
cdr3_nt: TGCAGCGTTGTGGGACAGGACTCCTACGAGCAGTACTTC

d_call: TRBD2
v_call: TRBV9
j_call: TRBJ2-3
clone_size: NA
cdr3_aa: CASSVGTSGVTDTQYF
cdr3_nt: TGTGCCAGCAGCGTAGGGACTAGCGGCGTCACAGATACGCAGTATTTT

d_call: NA
v_call: TRBV2
j_call: TRBJ1-1
clone_size: NA
cdr3_aa: CASSSFWENTEAFF
cdr3_nt: TGTGCCAGCAGTTCCTTTTGGGAAAACACTGAAGCTTTCTTT

d_call: NA
v_call: TRBV7-2
j_call: TRBJ1-5
clone_size: NA
cdr3_aa: CASSPSGMDQPQHF
cdr3_nt: TGTGCCAGCAGCCCCTCGGGGATGGATCAGCCCCAGCATTTT

d_call: NA
v_call: TRBV12-5
j_call: TRBJ2-4
clone_size: NA
cdr3_aa: CASGRTGAKNIQYF
cdr3_nt: TGTGCTAGTGGCCGAACAGGGGCCAAAAACATTCAGTACTTC

d_call: TRBD1
v_call: TRBV9
j_call: TRBJ1-2
clone_size: NA
cdr3_aa: CASSREGQGAGYTF
cdr3_nt: TGTGCCAGCAGCCGAGAGGGACAGGGGGCCGGCTACACCTTC

d_call: TRBD1
v_call: TRBV7-2
j_call: TRBJ1-1
clone_size: NA
cdr3_aa: CASSLTGGTGTEAFF
cdr3_nt: TGTGCCAGCAGCTTGACAGGGGGAACGGGGACTGAAGCTTTCTTT

d_call: NA
v_call: TRBV29-1
j_call: TRBJ1-2
clone_size: NA
cdr3_aa: CSGWTRQSAGYTF
cdr3_nt: TGCAGCGGATGGACACGACAATCAGCAGGCTACACCTTC

d_call: TRBD1
v_call: TRBV27
j_call: TRBJ2-1
clone_size: NA
cdr3_aa: CASSRPGQGLSNEQFF
cdr3_nt: TGTGCCAGCAGTAGACCGGGACAGGGGTTAAGCAATGAGCAGTTCTTC

d_call: TRBD2
v_call: TRBV11-2
j_call: TRBJ2-2
clone_size: NA
cdr3_aa: CASSPRGGLGTGELFF
cdr3_nt: TGTGCCAGCAGCCCCCGAGGGGGACTAGGAACCGGGGAGCTGTTTTTT

d_call: TRBD1
v_call: TRBV7-3
j_call: TRBJ2-5
clone_size: NA
cdr3_aa: CASSLGTGSPQETQYF
cdr3_nt: TGTGCCAGCAGCTTGGGGACAGGGAGTCCCCAAGAGACCCAGTACTTC

d_call: NA
v_call: TRBV27
j_call: TRBJ2-2
clone_size: NA
cdr3_aa: CASSLFQGTGELFF
cdr3_nt: TGTGCCAGCAGTTTATTCCAGGGCACCGGGGAGCTGTTTTTT

d_call: NA
v_call: TRBV10-3
j_call: TRBJ1-1
clone_size: NA
cdr3_aa: CAIRGGNTEAFF
cdr3_nt: TGTGCCATCAGGGGCGGGAACACTGAAGCTTTCTTT

d_call: NA
v_call: TRBV7-3
j_call: TRBJ2-2
clone_size: NA
cdr3_aa: CASSQDTRTGELFF
cdr3_nt: TGTGCCAGCAGCCAGGACACCCGAACCGGGGAGCTGTTTTTT

d_call: NA
v_call: TRBV5-6
j_call: TRBJ2-3
clone_size: NA
cdr3_aa: CASRAEPGTQYF
cdr3_nt: TGTGCCAGCCGAGCGGAACCAGGAACGCAGTATTTT

d_call: NA
v_call: TRBV28
j_call: TRBJ1-1
clone_size: NA
cdr3_aa: CASTPGPWRNTEAFF
cdr3_nt: TGTGCCAGCACCCCCGGGCCCTGGAGGAACACTGAAGCTTTCTTT

d_call: NA
v_call: TRBV18
j_call: TRBJ1-2
clone_size: NA
cdr3_aa: CASSLGSLTDGYTF
cdr3_nt: TGTGCCAGCTCACTAGGCAGCCTAACGGATGGCTACACCTTC

d_call: NA
v_call: TRBV6-4
j_call: TRBJ1-1
clone_size: few
cdr3_aa: CASSFQENTEAFF
cdr3_nt: TGTGCCAGCAGTTTTCAGGAGAACACTGAAGCTTTCTTT

d_call: TRBD2
v_call: TRBV19
j_call: TRBJ2-7
clone_size: NA
cdr3_aa: CASSSGLAGAGSYEQYF
cdr3_nt: TGTGCCAGTAGTAGTGGACTAGCGGGAGCGGGCTCCTACGAGCAGTACTTC

d_call: NA
v_call: TRBV7-8
j_call: TRBJ1-3
clone_size: NA
cdr3_aa: CASSPSPINSGNTIYF
cdr3_nt: TGTGCCAGCAGCCCAAGTCCCATAAACTCTGGAAACACCATATATTTT

d_call: TRBD1
v_call: TRBV18
j_call: TRBJ1-5
clone_size: NA
cdr3_aa: CASSTSSGQGGQPQHF
cdr3_nt: TGTGCCAGCTCTACCAGTTCGGGACAGGGTGGTCAGCCCCAGCATTTT

d_call: TRBD2
v_call: TRBV28
j_call: TRBJ2-7
clone_size: NA
cdr3_aa: CASRGVAGFYEQYF
cdr3_nt: TGTGCCAGCAGGGGAGTAGCGGGATTCTACGAGCAGTACTTC

d_call: NA
v_call: TRBV5-4
j_call: TRBJ2-1
clone_size: NA
cdr3_aa: CASSLAGGDNEQFF
cdr3_nt: TGTGCCAGCAGCTTGGCCGGCGGAGACAATGAGCAGTTCTTC

d_call: NA
v_call: TRBV21-1
j_call: TRBJ2-7
clone_size: NA
cdr3_aa: CASSKVGYRDSYEQYF
cdr3_nt: TGTGCCAGCAGCAAAGTAGGCTACAGGGACTCCTACGAGCAGTACTTC

d_call: NA
v_call: TRBV7-2
j_call: TRBJ2-1
clone_size: NA
cdr3_aa: CASSLAGKADNEQFF
cdr3_nt: TGTGCCAGCAGCTTAGCGGGTAAAGCGGACAATGAGCAGTTCTTC

d_call: NA
v_call: TRBV6-6
j_call: TRBJ2-5
clone_size: NA
cdr3_aa: CASSRDTQETQYF
cdr3_nt: TGTGCCAGCAGCCGGGACACCCAAGAGACCCAGTACTTC

d_call: NA
v_call: TRBV18
j_call: TRBJ1-5
clone_size: NA
cdr3_aa: CAGSPPYSNQPQHF
cdr3_nt: TGTGCCGGCTCACCTCCCTATAGCAATCAGCCCCAGCATTTT

d_call: TRBD2
v_call: TRBV2
j_call: TRBJ2-1
clone_size: NA
cdr3_aa: CAWPDSGRPYNEQFF
cdr3_nt: TGTGCCTGGCCCGATAGCGGGAGACCCTACAATGAGCAGTTCTTC

d_call: TRBD1
v_call: TRBV18
j_call: TRBJ1-2
clone_size: NA
cdr3_aa: CASSPRTGVAGYTF
cdr3_nt: TGTGCCAGCTCACCACGGACAGGTGTGGCGGGCTACACCTTC

d_call: NA
v_call: TRBV7-9
j_call: TRBJ2-7
clone_size: NA
cdr3_aa: CASRPEGGSYEQYF
cdr3_nt: TGTGCCAGCAGGCCTGAGGGTGGGAGTTACGAGCAGTACTTC

d_call: NA
v_call: TRBV11-3
j_call: TRBJ1-1
clone_size: NA
cdr3_aa: CASSLEKGGPDGGAFF
cdr3_nt: TGTGCCAGCAGCTTAGAAAAAGGGGGTCCAGACGGTGGGGCTTTCTTT

d_call: TRBD2
v_call: TRBV9
j_call: TRBJ2-5
clone_size: NA
cdr3_aa: CASSAEGTSGGEQYF
cdr3_nt: TGTGCCAGCAGCGCCGAAGGGACTAGCGGAGGGGAGCAGTACTTC

d_call: NA
v_call: TRBV21-1
j_call: TRBJ1-5
clone_size: NA
cdr3_aa: CASSQFPGGNQPQHF
cdr3_nt: TGTGCCAGCAGCCAATTCCCCGGGGGCAATCAGCCCCAGCATTTT

d_call: NA
v_call: TRBV11-3
j_call: TRBJ2-3
clone_size: NA
cdr3_aa: CASSLTAGRTDTQYF
cdr3_nt: TGTGCCAGCAGCTTAACCGCGGGACGCACAGATACGCAGTATTTT